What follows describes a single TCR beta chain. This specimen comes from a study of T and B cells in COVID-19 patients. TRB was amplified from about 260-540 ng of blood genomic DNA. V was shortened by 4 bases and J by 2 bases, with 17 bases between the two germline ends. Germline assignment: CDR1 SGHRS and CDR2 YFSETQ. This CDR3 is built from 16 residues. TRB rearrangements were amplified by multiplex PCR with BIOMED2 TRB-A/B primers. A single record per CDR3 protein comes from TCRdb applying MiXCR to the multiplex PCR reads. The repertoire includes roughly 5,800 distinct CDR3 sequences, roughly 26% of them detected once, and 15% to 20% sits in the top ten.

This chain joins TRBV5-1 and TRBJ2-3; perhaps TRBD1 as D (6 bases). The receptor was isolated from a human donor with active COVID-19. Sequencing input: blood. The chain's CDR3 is CASSQGLKGPTDTQYF. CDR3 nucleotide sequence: TGCGCCAGCAGCCAGGGGCTTAAGGGGCCCACAGATACGCAGTATTTT.